This T cell receptor (beta chain) originates from a study of T cell changes during pregnancy in multiple sclerosis. Germline V gene data show CDR1 as SGHRS and CDR2 as YFSETQ. V dropped 3 bases and J dropped 4 bases, with 10 bases sitting between them. This CDR3 comprises 14 residues. Clones were sequenced by immunoSEQ multiplex PCR, and TCRdb holds only the in-frame ones, with some missing. The sample consists of 13,000 to 15,000 clones, about 92% of them appearing once. The chain couples TRBV5-1 to TRBJ2-2; D possibly corresponds to TRBD1 (5 bases). The origin of this receptor is a female donor in good health, enrolled as a control in a pregnancy study. Specimen: peripheral blood, collected in the second trimester of pregnancy. The CDR3: CASSWLQGTGELFF. The CDR3 bases are TGCGCCAGCAGCTGGCTCCAGGGCACCGGGGAGCTGTTTTTT.